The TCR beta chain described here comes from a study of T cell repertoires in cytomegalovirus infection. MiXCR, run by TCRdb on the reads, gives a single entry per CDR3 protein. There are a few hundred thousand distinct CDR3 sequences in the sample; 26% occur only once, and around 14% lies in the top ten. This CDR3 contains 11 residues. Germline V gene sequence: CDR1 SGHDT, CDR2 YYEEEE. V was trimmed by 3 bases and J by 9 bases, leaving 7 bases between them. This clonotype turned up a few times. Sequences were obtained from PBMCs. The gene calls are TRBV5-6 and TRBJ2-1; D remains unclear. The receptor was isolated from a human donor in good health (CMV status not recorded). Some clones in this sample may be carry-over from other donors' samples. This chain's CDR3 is CASSSSPEQFF. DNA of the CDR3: TGTGCCAGCAGCTCCAGCCCTGAGCAGTTCTTC.